The entry that follows covers one TCR beta chain sequence. The record originates from a study of blood T cell repertoires in COVID-19. At the level of the study: T cells, B-cell-depleted T cells, or PBMCs provided the cDNA or gDNA that served as material.

Authors' analysis steps: Researchers report that nucleated cell counts were estimated from reference gene primer amplification. Measured with immunoSEQ multiplex PCR; TCRdb has only the in-frame clones, and not every one. V and J calls and clone size are as listed in that table; D and trimming were resolved from the DNA. The data hold 200,000 or so clones, with 70% to 90% observed a single time. Enrollees, roughly 18 to 89 years old, lived in 24 US areas. Participant-given clinical history determined each cohort assignment. In germline, CDR1 is SGDLS, CDR2 YYNGEE. This CDR3 is 13 amino acids long. V gave up 3 bases and J gave up 7 bases; unmatched junction bases: 4.

The sequence derives from a woman aged 40 to 55 with acute COVID-19. The source material was PBMCs or T cells enriched from blood (not recorded which). The chain uses TRBV9 and TRBJ2-4; 7 bases fit TRBD1. CDR3 in amino acids: CASSADRANIQYF. In DNA form, the CDR3 reads TGTGCCAGCAGCGCCGACAGGGCCAACATTCAGTACTTC. Full variable domain (rest looked up from reference TRBV9 and TRBJ2-4): DSGVTQTPKHLITATGQRVTLRCSPRSGDLSVYWYQQSLDQGLQFLIQYYNGEERAKGNILERFSAQQFPDLHSELNLSSLELGDSALYFCASSADRANIQYFGAGTRLSVL.